The clone carrying this T cell receptor beta chain was counted a few times. These data belong to a study of blood T cell repertoires in COVID-19. Study as a whole: The cDNA or gDNA used as material had been derived from T cells, B-cell-depleted T cells, or PBMCs.

Profiled with immunoSEQ multiplex PCR; TCRdb holds only in-frame clones, not every one. The sample holds tens of thousands of clones; about 76% are singletons and the top ten take about 19%. Germline-derived CDR1 and CDR2 are KGHDR and SFDVKD. This CDR3 comprises 15 residues. V lost 5 bases to trimming and J lost 1 base; unmatched junction nucleotides: 2. The chain combines TRBV24-1 with TRBJ1-1; 11 nucleotides align to TRBD1. Sequenced sample: peripheral blood. This TCR derives from a human donor with active or convalescent COVID-19. The donor label of this sample is uncertain. The CDR3 bases are TGTGCCACCAGTGTCGGACAGGGGGCGAACACTGAAGCTTTCTTT. Translation gives CATSVGQGANTEAFF.